What follows are 16 T cell receptor beta chains derived from one specimen sequenced in a study of cytomegalovirus exposure and HLA in healthy donors. Data came from immunoSEQ multiplex PCR; TCRdb stores just in-frame clones and leaves some out. The sample has just over 80,000 clones, around 96% seen once; the top ten hold approximately 1.4%. Sequencing used PBMCs. These receptors were obtained from a woman aged 18-29 years in good health and CMV-seronegative.

The rearrangement links TRBV7-2 to TRBJ2-1; TRBD2 matches at 8 bases. The germline V gene encodes CDR1 SGHTA and CDR2 FQGNSA. V lost 0 bases to trimming and J lost 2 bases; unmatched junction nucleotides: 15. This CDR3 region has 20 residues. The CDR3 bases are TGTGCCAGCAGCTTAGCTGGTTATGTACTAGCGGAAACCCCCTACAATGAGCAGTTCTTC. It translates to CASSLAGYVLAETPYNEQFF.

In its sample, this clone was seen once. V and J are TRBV7-2 and TRBJ2-7, with TRBD2 as a possible D gene (6 bases). The CDR3 is 15 amino acids. The germline V gene has CDR1 SGHTA and CDR2 FQGNSA. Trimming cost V 1 base and J 5 bases, with 15 bases left between them. The DNA of the CDR3 is TGTGCCAGCAGCTTAGGTCCAGGGCGGGGCAACGAGCAGTACTTC. This encodes CASSLGPGRGNEQYF.

This chain joins TRBV21-1 and TRBJ2-5; TRBD2 is the table's D call and was not checked against the DNA. TRBV21-1 is a listed pseudogene. The length of the CDR3 is 13 residues. The CDR3 loop is CASSNGFQETQYF. CDR3 in DNA: TGTGCCAGCAGCAACGGGTTCCAAGAGACCCAGTACTTC.

This clone was seen only once. CDR3 protein: CASTIIPDRGRSGELFF. CDR3 nucleotides: TGTGCCAGCACTATAATTCCGGACAGGGGGCGATCCGGGGAGCTGTTTTTT. This chain uses TRBV28 with TRBJ2-2; 11 bases are a match to TRBD1. The CDR3 extends over 17 amino acids. The ends lost 7 bases at V and 6 bases at J; junction bases unmatched: 13. The germline gives CDR1 MDHEN, CDR2 SYDVKM. The variable domain in full, with the rest retrieved from reference TRBV28 and TRBJ2-2, is DVKVTQSSRYLVKRTGEKVFLECVQDMDHENMFWYRQDPGLGLRLIYFSYDVKMKEKGDIPEGYSVSREKKERFSLILESASTNQTSMYLCASTIIPDRGRSGELFFGEGSRLTVL.

The V and J genes are TRBV2 and TRBJ2-1, with D possibly being TRBD2 (6 bases). Germline lookup yields CDR1 SNHLY and CDR2 FYNNEI. Trimming cost V 0 bases and J 1 base, with 7 bases left between them. This CDR3 is 15 amino acids long. The CDR3 loop reads CASSEASGSYNEQFF. The DNA for the CDR3 is TGTGCCAGCAGTGAAGCTAGCGGATCCTACAATGAGCAGTTCTTC.

The chain couples TRBV18 to TRBJ2-7; 15 nucleotides line up with TRBD2. This CDR3 region has 16 residues. The germline CDR1 and CDR2 sequences are KGHSH and LQKENI. V gave up 3 bases and J gave up 7 bases; unmatched junction bases: 7. The CDR3 sequence is CASSPAGLAGGREQYF. The CDR3 DNA follows: TGTGCCAGCTCACCGGCGGGACTAGCGGGAGGTCGGGAGCAGTACTTC.

The chain is built from TRBV4-2 and TRBJ2-3; 9 nucleotides agree with TRBD2. In germline, CDR1 is LGHNA, CDR2 YNFKEQ. The V gene end was trimmed by 4 bases and the J gene end by 2 bases; junction bases not matched to a gene: 13. The length of the CDR3 is 18 residues. DNA for the CDR3: TGTGCCAGCAGCCCGGGCCCAGTAGCGGGAGAACACACAGATACGCAGTATTTT. It translates to CASSPGPVAGEHTDTQYF.

Note on this clone: One end of the junction fails to match germline, which may point to a read error. Other DNA sequences from this sample encode an identical CDR3 as well. The chain links TRBV7-2 to TRBJ1-2, with TRBD1 identical over 7 bases. This CDR3 has 15 amino acids. Germline CDR1 SGHTA, CDR2 FQGNSA. CDR3 in amino acids: CASSLAETGNYGYTF. Here the CDR3 DNA reads TGTGCCAGCAGCTTAGCTGAGACAGGGAACTATGGATACACCTTC. Filled out from reference TRBV7-2 and TRBJ1-2, the complete variable domain reads GAGVSQSPSNKVTEKGKDVELRCDPISGHTALYWYRQSLGQGLEFLIYFQGNSAPDKSGLPSDRFSAERTGGSVSTLTIQRTQQEDSAVYLCASSLAETGNYGYTFGSGTRLTVV.

This CDR3 is CASQYPRGLDEKLFF. As DNA, the CDR3 is TGTGCCAGTCAATATCCCAGGGGGCTGGATGAAAAACTGTTTTTT. This chain joins TRBV2 and TRBJ1-4; 8 bases align to TRBD1. There are 15 residues in the CDR3. V dropped 9 bases and J dropped 6; count of bases not matched to a gene: 12. Germline CDR1 is SNHLY and CDR2 is FYNNEI.

V usage is TRBV18 and J usage is TRBJ2-1; D is possibly TRBD2 (6 bases). There are 16 residues in the CDR3. V gave up 1 base and J gave up 0 bases, with 10 bases separating them. CDR1 is KGHSH, CDR2 LQKENI, per germline. The CDR3 DNA is TGTGCCAGCTCACCACTTAGCGGACCCTCCTACAATGAGCAGTTCTTC. It yields the protein CASSPLSGPSYNEQFF. The full variable domain, with the rest looked up from reference TRBV18 and TRBJ2-1, is NAGVMQNPRHLVRRRGQEARLRCSPMKGHSHVYWYRQLPEEGLKFMVYLQKENIIDESGMPKERFSAEFPKEGPSILRIQQVVRGDSAAYFCASSPLSGPSYNEQFFGPGTRLTVL.

V gene TRBV6-5 combines with J gene TRBJ1-2; D is unclear. The CDR3 extends over 11 amino acids. Per the germline V gene, CDR1 is MNHEY and CDR2 is SVGAGI. Trimming took off 2 bases at V and 6 bases at J, with 4 bases between the two ends. CDR3 sequence reads: CASSYGDGYTF. CDR3 nucleotide sequence: TGTGCCAGCAGTTACGGAGATGGCTACACCTTC.

The rearrangement links TRBV25-1 to TRBJ2-7; D gene unclear. CDR3 size: 14 residues. Germline loops: CDR1 MGHDK, CDR2 SYGVNS. The V end was cut by 5 bases, the J end by 4 bases, with 15 bases between. CDR3: CASSSALTGYEQYF. CDR3 DNA sequence: TGTGCCAGCAGTTCTGCACTAACGGGTTACGAGCAGTACTTC.

The sample holds a few counts of this clone. Written as DNA, the CDR3 is TGTGCCAGCAGCCAAGTGGGTTCGCGGGAGGGCCAAATCTCCTACGAGCAGTACTTC. Protein sequence: CASSQVGSREGQISYEQYF. The chain has TRBV14 and TRBJ2-7, with 9 positions matching TRBD2. The germline gives CDR1 SGHDN, CDR2 FVKESK. This CDR3 contains 19 residues. V trimming: 1 base; J trimming: 0 bases; junction bases outside the gene matches: 13.

The chain joins TRBV5-8 to TRBJ1-1, with unresolved D. Trimming cost V 0 bases and J 4 bases, with 13 bases left between them. The V gene's germline CDR1 is SGHTS and CDR2 YDEGEE. The length of the CDR3 is 15 residues. The DNA for the CDR3 is TGTGCCAGCAGCTTGGCCAGAAAGGGAGGCACTGAAGCTTTCTTT. Translated, it gives CASSLARKGGTEAFF.

About this clone: Germline is not matched at one junction end, which may reflect a read error. The chain has TRBV27 and TRBJ1-2; the D gene is possibly TRBD1 (6 bases). This CDR3 region has 14 residues. Germline CDR1 and CDR2: MNHEY and SMNVEV (reference sequence). In DNA form, the CDR3 reads TGTGCCAGCAGTTTATCGTTGGGGGCGCGTGAGATGTCCTTC. Its protein is CASSLSLGAREMSF.

J is TRBJ2-7 and V is TRBV7-2; D is possibly TRBD1 (5 bases). V was pared by 2 bases and J by 3 bases, with 17 bases between. This CDR3 comprises 16 residues. Looked up from germline, CDR1 is SGHTA and CDR2 is FQGNSA. CDR3 protein: CASSLSGFLRFYEQYF. CDR3 DNA: TGTGCCAGCAGCTTATCAGGGTTCCTTAGATTCTACGAGCAGTACTTC. Using reference TRBV7-2 and TRBJ2-7 for the parts outside the CDR3, the full variable domain is GAGVSQSPSNKVTEKGKDVELRCDPISGHTALYWYRQSLGQGLEFLIYFQGNSAPDKSGLPSDRFSAERTGGSVSTLTIQRTQQEDSAVYLCASSLSGFLRFYEQYFGPGTRLTVT.